Listed here are 24 T cell receptor beta chains from one sample, sequenced in a study of sequential checkpoint blockade in melanoma (dated by TCRdb to between 2019 and 2020). Libraries were constructed by the immunoSEQ multiplex PCR assay. The table was pulled from immuneACCESS by TCRdb, which kept in-frame rearrangements only. Such tables lose some clones; where checked, under half of the loss comes from unresolved V genes, and the rest has no known cause. This sample has 2,500 to 3,000 clones in its table, and around 23% of those were observed once. The top ten hold 15% to 20% of the sample. In light of the paper, this sample's treatment or condition label describes: randomized to nivolumab then ipilimumab (arm A) or the reverse (arm B). The sample here was tumor tissue (inferred from file names), taken from a patient given nivolumab and ipilimumab in sequence. These receptors were obtained from a human donor with melanoma.

This clone showed up just a few times. The chain links TRBV19 to TRBJ1-3, with D maybe TRBD1 (5 bases). From germline, CDR1 is LNHDA and CDR2 SQIVND (reference sequence). This CDR3 contains 15 residues. V was trimmed by 5 bases and J by 4 bases, leaving 15 bases between them. The CDR3 loop is CASSFGAQRGNTIYF. The CDR3 DNA reads as TGTGCCAGTAGTTTCGGGGCCCAACGAGGAAACACCATATATTTT.

This clone was found a few times. V gene TRBV18 combines with J gene TRBJ2-3; no clear D. In germline, CDR1 is KGHSH, CDR2 LQKENI. The germline V and J ends were trimmed by 6 bases and 1 base, with 8 bases remaining between them. The CDR3 consists of 13 residues. CDR3: CASSPRGTDTQYF. The CDR3 DNA follows: TGTGCCAGCTCTCCTAGAGGCACAGATACGCAGTATTTT. The complete variable domain, with remaining parts taken from reference TRBV18 and TRBJ2-3, reads NAGVMQNPRHLVRRRGQEARLRCSPMKGHSHVYWYRQLPEEGLKFMVYLQKENIIDESGMPKERFSAEFPKEGPSILRIQQVVRGDSAAYFCASSPRGTDTQYFGPGTRLTVL.

A word on this clone: Other nucleotide sequences from this sample produce the same CDR3. The gene calls are TRBV18 and TRBJ2-3; TRBD1 matches 11 bases. The germline V gene has CDR1 KGHSH and CDR2 LQKENI. V trimming: 2 bases; J trimming: 3 bases; junction bases outside the gene matches: 1. The CDR3 contains 15 residues. CDR3 loop: CASSPGQGATDTQYF. CDR3 in DNA: TGTGCCAGCTCACCAGGACAGGGGGCAACAGATACGCAGTATTTT.

By share, this clone ranks as medium-sized. V gene TRBV11-3 combines with J gene TRBJ2-2; the D gene is possibly TRBD2 (5 bases). Germline CDR1 and CDR2: SGHNT and YENEEA. This CDR3 spans 17 amino acids. Trimming left V 5 bases short and J 7 bases short, with 23 bases between. CDR3 bases: TGTGCCAGCAGCCTGCGGGTTAGCGTGGGTGGTCACGGGGAGCTGTTTTTT. Translation: CASSLRVSVGGHGELFF. The whole variable domain, filled in from reference TRBV11-3 and TRBJ2-2, reads EAGVVQSPRYKIIEKKQPVAFWCNPISGHNTLYWYLQNLGQGPELLIRYENEEAVDDSQLPKDRFSAERLKGVDSTLKIQPAELGDSAVYLCASSLRVSVGGHGELFFGEGSRLTVL.

J is TRBJ1-4 and V is TRBV5-1; 9 bases line up with TRBD1. Germline V gives CDR1 SGHRS, CDR2 YFSETQ. The CDR3 consists of 15 residues. V shed 0 bases, J shed 8 bases, and the junction held 5 bases outside the gene matches. As DNA, the CDR3 is TGCGCCAGCAGCTTGGGACAGGGGGTCTTGGAAAAACTGTTTTTT. It specifies CASSLGQGVLEKLFF.

This chain joins TRBV6-8 and TRBJ2-3; D ambiguous. There are 15 residues in the CDR3. V lost 2 bases to trimming and J lost 0 bases, with 9 bases between them. The germline gives CDR1 MNHGY, CDR2 SAAAGT. The CDR3 here is CASSYNGPSTDTQYF. For the CDR3, the DNA is TGTGCCAGCAGTTACAACGGACCAAGCACAGATACGCAGTATTTT.

By its share, this clone is hyperexpanded (1% or more). J is TRBJ1-1 and V is TRBV11-3; the D is unclear. V was shortened by 3 bases and J by 2 bases, with 10 bases between the two germline ends. Per germline, CDR1 SGHNT and CDR2 YENEEA. This CDR3 has 14 residues. CDR3 sequence reads: CASSLGGINTEAFF. The CDR3 coding sequence is TGTGCCAGCAGCTTGGGCGGGATAAACACTGAAGCTTTCTTT.

There are a few counts of this clone. The V gene is TRBV30, the J gene TRBJ2-1; 13 nucleotides line up with TRBD2. V shed 2 bases and J 2 bases; nucleotides not matched to a gene: 9. The CDR3 contains 18 residues. The germline CDR1 and CDR2 sequences are GTSNPN and SVGIG (reference sequence). The CDR3 region is CAWSRRTSGSNPYNEQFF. The CDR3 nucleotides are TGTGCCTGGAGTAGGAGGACTAGCGGGAGTAACCCCTACAATGAGCAGTTCTTC.

This clone appeared a single time. The V gene is TRBV18, the J gene TRBJ1-1; no reliable D call. V was trimmed by 3 bases and J by 0 bases, leaving 11 bases between them. The CDR3 runs 15 residues. The V gene's germline CDR1 is KGHSH and CDR2 LQKENI. CDR3 coding DNA: TGTGCCAGCTCACCCTTCGGCGGCATGAACACTGAAGCTTTCTTT. It specifies CASSPFGGMNTEAFF. Full variable domain (remainder filled in from reference TRBV18 and TRBJ1-1): NAGVMQNPRHLVRRRGQEARLRCSPMKGHSHVYWYRQLPEEGLKFMVYLQKENIIDESGMPKERFSAEFPKEGPSILRIQQVVRGDSAAYFCASSPFGGMNTEAFFGQGTRLTVV.

Concerning this clone itself: Other DNA sequences within the sample encode an identical CDR3. The rearrangement uses TRBV19 and TRBJ2-7, with a tentative D call TRBD2 (5 bases). This CDR3 has 14 residues. The germline CDR1 and CDR2 sequences are LNHDA and SQIVND (reference sequence). V was trimmed by 1 base and J by 2 bases, leaving 9 bases between them. The CDR3 region has the DNA TGTGCCAGTAGTATAGTTTCCGGGACCTACGAGCAGTACTTC. Protein sequence: CASSIVSGTYEQYF.

This chain links TRBV6-8 with TRBJ2-2; possibly TRBD2 for D (5 bases). The CDR3 runs 16 residues. Germline assignment: CDR1 MNHGY and CDR2 SAAAGT. V lost 3 bases, J lost 3 bases, and 14 bases lay in between. CDR3 sequence: CASSYSGRVDTGELFF. CDR3 nucleotides: TGTGCCAGCAGTTATTCGGGAAGGGTCGACACCGGGGAGCTGTTTTTT.

This chain connects TRBV6-8 to TRBJ2-7; 9 bases line up with TRBD1. CDR1 MNHGY and CDR2 SAAAGT come from the germline V gene. This CDR3 contains 16 residues. Unmatched junction bases numbered 8, after V lost 2 bases and J lost 3 bases. CDR3 DNA: TGTGCCAGCAGTTACCACTCACAGGGGGCGGGCTACGAGCAGTACTTC. Translation: CASSYHSQGAGYEQYF.

At least ten counts were recorded for this clone. The V and J genes are TRBV11-3 and TRBJ1-2, with D maybe TRBD1 (6 bases). Per germline, CDR1 SGHNT and CDR2 YENEEA. V was pared by 4 bases and J by 0 bases, with 12 bases between. The CDR3 loop spans 15 amino acids. CDR3 DNA sequence: TGTGCCAGCAGCTCTCGGACAGCCACTAACTATGGCTACACCTTC. It specifies CASSSRTATNYGYTF.

This clone ranks as medium-sized. This chain connects TRBV9 to TRBJ1-6; tentative D call: TRBD1 (6 bases). The CDR3 covers 14 residues. The V gene lost 5 bases and the J gene lost 8 bases, with 14 bases spanning the gap. CDR1 SGDLS and CDR2 YYNGEE come from the germline V gene. This chain's CDR3 is CASSTGGPHSPLHF. In nucleotides, the CDR3 is TGTGCCAGCAGTACCGGGGGGCCCCATTCACCCCTCCACTTT.

V gene TRBV18 combines with J gene TRBJ2-7; D is perhaps TRBD1 or TRBD2 (5 bases each). Germline-derived CDR1 and CDR2 are KGHSH and LQKENI. The CDR3 loop spans 13 amino acids. V lost 5 bases, J lost 3 bases, and 11 bases lay in between. The CDR3: CASSRDGNYEQYF. DNA for the CDR3: TGTGCCAGCTCAAGGGACGGAAACTACGAGCAGTACTTC.

Relative to its sample, this clone is medium-sized. This specimen includes other DNA sequences encoding the same CDR3. The chain joins TRBV11-3 to TRBJ1-4; D is unclear. The CDR3 has 15 residues. V lost 3 bases to trimming and J lost 0 bases, with 8 bases between them. Germline V lookup: CDR1 SGHNT, CDR2 YENEEA. The CDR3 region is CASSFPSTTNEKLFF. The CDR3 DNA follows: TGTGCCAGCAGCTTTCCCAGCACAACTAATGAAAAACTGTTTTTT.

The J gene is TRBJ2-3, the V gene TRBV9, with TRBD2 identical over 8 bases. CDR3 length: 15 residues. The germline gives CDR1 SGDLS, CDR2 YYNGEE. J was trimmed by 1 base and V by 3 bases; bases with no gene match: 4. CDR3 in amino acids: CASSASGGRTDTQYF. CDR3 coding DNA: TGTGCCAGCAGCGCAAGCGGGGGCCGCACAGATACGCAGTATTTT.

This rearrangement joins TRBV30 to TRBJ1-5, with TRBD1 as a possible D gene (6 bases). The CDR3 is made up of 15 amino acids. Germline values: CDR1 GTSNPN, CDR2 SVGIG (reference sequence). Trimming left V 2 bases short and J 3 bases short, with 14 bases between. CDR3 in DNA: TGTGCCTGGAGTCTGGGGGCCCACCTCAATCAGCCCCAGCATTTT. Protein sequence: CAWSLGAHLNQPQHF.

The chain combines TRBV5-1 with TRBJ2-1; TRBD2 matches at 7 bases. Germline lookup yields CDR1 SGHRS and CDR2 YFSETQ. The length of the CDR3 is 16 residues. V shed 1 base and J 7 bases; nucleotides not matched to a gene: 11. Written as DNA, the CDR3 is TGCGCCAGCAGCTTGACCCCTGGCGGGAGTAGTAATGAGCAGTTCTTC. It translates to CASSLTPGGSSNEQFF.

The chain is built from TRBV28 and TRBJ1-5; D is unresolved. V gave up 6 bases and J gave up 0 bases, with 9 bases separating them. Germline loops: CDR1 MDHEN, CDR2 SYDVKM. The CDR3 has 14 residues. The CDR3 here is CASRWSYSNQPQHF. The CDR3 DNA reads TGTGCCAGCAGGTGGAGTTATAGCAATCAGCCCCAGCATTTT.

V and J are TRBV29-1 and TRBJ2-1; 10 bases map to TRBD2. V gave up 4 bases and J gave up 6 bases; unmatched junction bases: 6. The CDR3 loop spans 14 amino acids. Germline CDR1 is SQVTM and CDR2 is ANQGSEA. In nucleotides, the CDR3 is TGCAGCGTTGCTACCCTAGCGGGAGTCAATGAGCAGTTCTTC. Translated, it gives CSVATLAGVNEQFF.

This clone occurred a few times. This sequence joins TRBV11-3 and TRBJ2-5, with D possibly TRBD1 on 5 matching bases. This CDR3 is built from 14 residues. Trimming removed 3 bases at V and 1 base at J, with 9 bases between. Germline values: CDR1 SGHNT, CDR2 YENEEA. CDR3 sequence reads: CASSLRQTQETQYF. The DNA for the CDR3 is TGTGCCAGCAGCTTGAGACAGACCCAAGAGACCCAGTACTTC.

This clone was detected only a few times. The chain couples TRBV6-8 to TRBJ2-7; TRBD2 matches 13 bases. Losses at the gene ends were 0 bases for V and 4 bases for J; bases not matched to a gene: 0. Germline CDR1 is MNHGY and CDR2 is SAAAGT. There are 15 residues in the CDR3. CDR3 in amino acids: CASSYSTSGRYEQYF. The CDR3 coding sequence is TGTGCCAGCAGTTACTCGACTAGCGGGAGGTACGAGCAGTACTTC.

V and J are TRBV23-1 and TRBJ2-7; 9 nucleotides agree with TRBD1. TRBV23-1 is annotated as an ORF whose role is uncertain. The CDR3 is made up of 13 amino acids. V lost 7 bases, J lost 6 bases, and 7 bases stayed unmatched. CDR3 amino acids: CASIPGTGSEQYF. The CDR3, as DNA: TGCGCCAGCATTCCCGGGACAGGGAGCGAGCAGTACTTC.